A selection of T cell receptor beta chains follows, all from one sample in a study of early T cells in non-severe SARS-CoV-2 infection. MiXCR, run by TCRdb on the 5' RACE reads, gives a single entry per CDR3 protein. Of 50,000 to 55,000 distinct CDR3 sequences in the sample, roughly 8.8% were seen once. Material: whole blood. The receptors originated from an adult who was a healthcare worker with PCR-confirmed SARS-CoV-2 infection or an uninfected control (not recorded which). The CDR3 runs from the conserved cysteine through the conserved F or W. The D gene is left open where the match is weak. The size entry is marked missing in some rows and otherwise reads once, few, many or a size class.

d_gene	abundance	v_gene	len	j_gene	CDR3nt	CDR3aa
NA	NA	TRBV4-2	16	TRBJ2-1	TGTGCCAGCAGCCAATCAGGCGGGACTGGGGCAAATGAGCAGTTCTTC	CASSQSGGTGANEQFF
TRBD1	few	TRBV4-3	16	TRBJ2-1	TGCGCCAGCAGCCAGAGACCCCAGGGGGCGGCCAATGAGCAGTTCTTC	CASSQRPQGAANEQFF
NA	many	TRBV25-1	14	TRBJ1-4	TGTGCCAGCAGTCGGAACACAGTTGGTGAAAAACTGTTTTTT	CASSRNTVGEKLFF
TRBD2	many	TRBV6-2/TRBV6-3	14	TRBJ2-3	TGTGCCAGCAGGCTTGGTAGCGGGAAAGATACGCAGTATTTT	CASRLGSGKDTQYF
TRBD2	many	TRBV13	15	TRBJ2-5	TGTGCCAGCAGCCTGACGGGGCTAGCGGAAGAGACCCAGTACTTC	CASSLTGLAEETQYF
NA	many	TRBV28	13	TRBJ2-5	TGTGCCAGCAGTAAAGGATGGGAAGAGACCCAGTACTTC	CASSKGWEETQYF
TRBD1	many	TRBV7-2	15	TRBJ2-7	TGTGCCAGCAGCATAAACCCGGGACAGGGTATCGAGCAGTACTTC	CASSINPGQGIEQYF
NA	few	TRBV7-8	14	TRBJ1-4	TGTGCCAGCAGGGGGACGGAAACTAATGAAAAACTGTTTTTT	CASRGTETNEKLFF
NA	NA	TRBV28	14	TRBJ2-7	TGTGCCAGCAGTTTATATCAGAAAACCTACGAGCAGTACTTC	CASSLYQKTYEQYF
TRBD1	NA	TRBV7-2	14	TRBJ1-1	TGTGCCAGCAGCCCATGGGACAGGGGGACTGAAGCTTTCTTT	CASSPWDRGTEAFF